The T cell receptor (beta chain) described here comes from a study of technical replicates of blood from several donors. The CDR3 runs 14 residues. The protocol was immunoSEQ multiplex PCR, while the TCRdb copy is restricted to in-frame clones and leaves out a portion. The profile shows approximately 81,000 clones, around four fifths of them singletons. The specimen sequenced was PBMCs. This chain joins TRBV21-1 and TRBJ1-2; no check of the table's D call, TRBD1, against the DNA was made. TRBV21-1 is assigned pseudogene status. This receptor was identified in a human donor in good health. Some clones in this sample may be carry-over from other donors' samples. This chain's CDR3 is CASSKARGRNGYTF. The DNA of the CDR3 is TGTGCCAGCAGCAAAGCGAGGGGGAGAAATGGCTACACCTTC.